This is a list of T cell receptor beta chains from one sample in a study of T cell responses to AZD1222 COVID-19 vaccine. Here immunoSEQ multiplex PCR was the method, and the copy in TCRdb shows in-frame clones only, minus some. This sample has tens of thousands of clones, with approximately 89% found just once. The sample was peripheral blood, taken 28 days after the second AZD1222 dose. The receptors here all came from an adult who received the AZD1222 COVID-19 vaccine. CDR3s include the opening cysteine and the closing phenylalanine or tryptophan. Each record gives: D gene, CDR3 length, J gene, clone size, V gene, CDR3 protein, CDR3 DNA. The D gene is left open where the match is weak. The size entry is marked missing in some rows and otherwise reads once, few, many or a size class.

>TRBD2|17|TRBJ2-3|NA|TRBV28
CASSLGTSGRGTDTQYF
TGTGCCAGCAGTTTAGGGACTAGCGGGAGAGGCACAGATACGCAGTATTTT
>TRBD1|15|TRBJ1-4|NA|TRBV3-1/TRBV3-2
CASSQRGDRDEKLFF
TGTGCCAGCAGCCAGAGGGGGGACAGAGATGAAAAACTGTTTTTT
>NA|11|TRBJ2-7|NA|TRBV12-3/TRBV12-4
CASRANHEQYF
TGTGCCAGCAGGGCCAATCACGAGCAGTACTTC
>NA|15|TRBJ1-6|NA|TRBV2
CASSAPGLTNSPLHF
TGTGCCAGCAGTGCGCCGGGACTGACAAATTCACCCCTCCACTTT
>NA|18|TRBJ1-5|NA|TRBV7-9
CASSHPRTDPYSNQPQHF
TGTGCCAGCAGCCATCCACGGACAGATCCGTATAGCAATCAGCCCCAGCATTTT
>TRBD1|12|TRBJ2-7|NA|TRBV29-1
CSGGQGYDEQYF
TGCAGCGGTGGACAGGGGTACGACGAGCAGTACTTC
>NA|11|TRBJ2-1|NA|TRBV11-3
CASSGHNEQFF
TGTGCCAGCAGCGGCCACAATGAGCAGTTCTTC
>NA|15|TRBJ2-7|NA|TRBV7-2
CASSSQAGISYEQYF
TGTGCCAGCAGCTCGCAGGCGGGGATCTCCTACGAGCAGTACTTC
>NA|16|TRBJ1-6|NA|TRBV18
CASSPLRDKYNSPLHF
TGTGCCAGCTCACCGCTCCGGGACAAGTATAATTCACCCCTCCACTTT
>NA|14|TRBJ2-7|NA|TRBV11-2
CASSLVPSSYEQYF
TGTGCCAGCAGCTTAGTGCCGAGCTCCTACGAGCAGTACTTC
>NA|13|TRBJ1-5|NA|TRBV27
CASRSISGQPQHF
TGTGCCAGCAGGTCTATCTCAGGACAGCCCCAGCATTTT
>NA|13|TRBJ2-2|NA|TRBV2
CASRQENTGELFF
TGTGCCAGCAGACAGGAGAACACCGGGGAGCTGTTTTTT
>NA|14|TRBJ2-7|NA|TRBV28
CASSATGTPHLMNF
TGTGCCAGCAGTGCCACCGGGACTCCTCATCTCATGAACTTC
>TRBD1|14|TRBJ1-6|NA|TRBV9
CASSVEQGNSPLHF
TGTGCCAGCAGCGTAGAACAGGGGAATTCACCCCTCCACTTT
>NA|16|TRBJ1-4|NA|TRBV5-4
CASSSGGGGANEKLFF
TGTGCCAGCAGCTCGGGCGGGGGGGGCGCTAATGAAAAACTGTTTTTT
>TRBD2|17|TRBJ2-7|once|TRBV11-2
CASSFTRTSGPSYEQYF
TGTGCCAGCAGTTTTACACGGACTAGCGGGCCCTCCTACGAGCAGTACTTC
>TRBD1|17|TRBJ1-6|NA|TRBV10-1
CASSSGTESRVNSPLHF
TGCGCCAGCAGTTCCGGGACAGAATCCCGGGTTAATTCACCCCTCCACTTT
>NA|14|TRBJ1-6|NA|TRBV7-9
CASCSSSYNSPLHF
TGTGCCAGCTGCAGTAGCTCCTATAATTCACCCCTCCACTTT
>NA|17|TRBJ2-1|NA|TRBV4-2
CASSRTTRGRSLNEQFF
TGTGCCAGCAGCCGTACCACCCGGGGCAGAAGCTTGAATGAGCAGTTCTTC
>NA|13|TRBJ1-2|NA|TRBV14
CASSRADSTSRLF
TGTGCCAGCAGCCGAGCCGACAGTACGTCCCGTCTTTTC